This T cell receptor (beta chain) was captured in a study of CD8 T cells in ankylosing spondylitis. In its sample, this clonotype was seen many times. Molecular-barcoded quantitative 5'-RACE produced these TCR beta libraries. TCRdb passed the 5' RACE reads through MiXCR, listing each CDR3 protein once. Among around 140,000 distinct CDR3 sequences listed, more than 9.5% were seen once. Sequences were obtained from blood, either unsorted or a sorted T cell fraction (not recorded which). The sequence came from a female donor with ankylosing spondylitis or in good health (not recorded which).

The CDR3 nucleotides are TGCGCCAGCAGCCCTGGGACCTATGGCTACACCTTC. It is translated as CASSPGTYGYTF. J is TRBJ1-2 and V is TRBV5-1; a possible D gene is TRBD1 (5 bases). V was shortened by 4 bases and J by 4 bases, with 8 bases between the two germline ends. Germline CDR1 is SGHRS and CDR2 is YFSETQ. The length of the CDR3 is 12 residues.